This entry is about one T cell receptor beta chain. Its antigen is as yet unknown. This entry comes from a study of cytomegalovirus exposure and HLA in healthy donors. Study details: Sequencing of 150 million to 200 million T cells in an earlier analysis found about 120 million unique TCR beta sequences. Overall study findings and caveats: Later findings reportedly placed an Asian-associated ancestry cluster below the approximately 670-donor mean for N-insertions. What was likely a sequencing artifact was a cluster of highly shared sequence variants.

PCR amplification relied on 60 Vbeta primers (plus 13 Jbeta primers). TCRdb keeps only in-frame clones here, not all; method: immunoSEQ multiplex PCR. The sample carries more than 150,000 clones, more than 80% recorded once. Donors had nominal health at sampling but likely had unrecorded immune exposures. This CDR3 contains 16 residues. Germline CDR1 and CDR2: SGHAT and FQDESV (reference sequence). Trimming at V came to 5 bases and at J to 5 bases, leaving 8 bases not matched to a gene. The rearrangement links TRBV11-1 to TRBJ2-7; 14 nucleotides match TRBD2. The TCR comes from a woman aged 50 to 65 in good health and CMV-seropositive. Input material: PBMCs. The CDR3 reads CASSPQTSGGAHEQYF. The CDR3 DNA follows: TGTGCCAGCAGCCCCCAGACTAGCGGGGGGGCTCACGAGCAGTACTTC.